Sequencing of this T cell receptor beta chain was carried out in a study of blood T cell repertoires in COVID-19. At the level of the study: The origin of the acute and convalescent COVID-19 samples was the United States, Italy and Spain. From T cells, B-cell-depleted T cells, or PBMCs came the material, which was cDNA or gDNA.

In the source study's methods: Researchers report that nucleated cell counts were estimated from reference gene primer amplification. The method was immunoSEQ multiplex PCR; TCRdb's version includes in-frame clones alone and lacks a portion of them. The V and J calls and the clone size are those of that table, but D and trimming were determined from the DNA. The sample contains under 300,000 clones, about four fifths of which appear only once. Only one count was recorded for this clone. Germline CDR1 and CDR2: SNHLY and FYNNEI. V shed 8 bases and J 5 bases; nucleotides not matched to a gene: 6. The length of the CDR3 is 13 residues.

This TCR was sampled from a man younger than 40 who had recovered from COVID-19. The chain couples TRBV2 to TRBJ2-5; 9 bases are a match to TRBD1. The sequenced material came from peripheral blood. In nucleotides, the CDR3 is TGTGCCAGCCGGGGGACAGGGTTGGAGACCCAGTACTTC. This gives the protein CASRGTGLETQYF.